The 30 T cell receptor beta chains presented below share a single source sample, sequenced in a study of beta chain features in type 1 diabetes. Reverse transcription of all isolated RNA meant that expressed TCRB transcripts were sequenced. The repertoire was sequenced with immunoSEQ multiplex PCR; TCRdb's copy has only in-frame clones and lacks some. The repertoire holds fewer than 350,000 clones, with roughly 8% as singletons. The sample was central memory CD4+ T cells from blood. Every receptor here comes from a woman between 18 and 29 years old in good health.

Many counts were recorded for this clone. The CDR3 reads CASSQTKNIQYF. The CDR3 DNA follows: TGTGCCAGCAGCCAAACAAAAAACATTCAGTACTTC. The chain carries TRBV14 and TRBJ2-4; D unresolved. V lost 2 bases to trimming and J lost 4 bases, with 3 bases between them. Germline CDR1 is SGHDN and CDR2 is FVKESK. The CDR3 sequence is 12 residues long.

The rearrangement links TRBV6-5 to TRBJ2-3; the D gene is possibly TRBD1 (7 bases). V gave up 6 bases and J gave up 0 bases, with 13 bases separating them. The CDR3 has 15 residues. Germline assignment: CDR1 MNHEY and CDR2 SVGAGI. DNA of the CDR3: TGTGCCAGCAGGTTATCAGGGGGGAGCACAGATACGCAGTATTTT. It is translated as CASRLSGGSTDTQYF.

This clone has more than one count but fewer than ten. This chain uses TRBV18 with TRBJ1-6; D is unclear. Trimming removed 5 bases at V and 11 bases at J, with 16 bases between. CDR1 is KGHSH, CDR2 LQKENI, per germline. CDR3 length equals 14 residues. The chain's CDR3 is CASSATATNPPLHF. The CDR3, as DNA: TGTGCCAGCTCAGCTACAGCGACAAATCCACCCCTCCACTTT.

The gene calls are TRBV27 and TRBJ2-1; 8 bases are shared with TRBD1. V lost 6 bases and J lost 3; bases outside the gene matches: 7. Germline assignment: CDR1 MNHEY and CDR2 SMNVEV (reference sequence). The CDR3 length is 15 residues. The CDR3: CASRTGTGHYNEQFF. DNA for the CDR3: TGTGCCAGCAGAACCGGGACAGGACACTACAATGAGCAGTTCTTC.

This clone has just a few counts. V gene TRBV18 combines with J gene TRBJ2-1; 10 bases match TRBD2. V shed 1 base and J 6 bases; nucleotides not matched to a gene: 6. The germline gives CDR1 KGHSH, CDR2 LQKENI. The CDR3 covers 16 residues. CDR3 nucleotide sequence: TGTGCCAGCTCACCACTGATTAGCGGGAGGTTCAATGAGCAGTTCTTC. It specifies CASSPLISGRFNEQFF.

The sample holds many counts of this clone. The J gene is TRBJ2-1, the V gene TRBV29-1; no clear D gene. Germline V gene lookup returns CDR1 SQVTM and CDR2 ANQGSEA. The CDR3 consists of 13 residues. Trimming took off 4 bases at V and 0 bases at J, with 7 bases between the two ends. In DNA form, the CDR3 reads TGCAGCGTTGGTTCAAGCTCCTACAATGAGCAGTTCTTC. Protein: CSVGSSSYNEQFF.

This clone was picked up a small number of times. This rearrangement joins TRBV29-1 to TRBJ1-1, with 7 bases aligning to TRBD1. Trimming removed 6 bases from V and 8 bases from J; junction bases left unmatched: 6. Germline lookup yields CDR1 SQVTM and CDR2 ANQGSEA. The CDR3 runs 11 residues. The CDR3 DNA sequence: TGCAGCGTGGCGACAGGGCCCGAAGCTTTCTTT. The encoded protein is CSVATGPEAFF.

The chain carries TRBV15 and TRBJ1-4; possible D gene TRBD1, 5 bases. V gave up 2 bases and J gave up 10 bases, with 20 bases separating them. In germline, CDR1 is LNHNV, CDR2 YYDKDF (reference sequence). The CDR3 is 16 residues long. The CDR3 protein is CATSRPSRDRVGKLFF. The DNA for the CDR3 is TGTGCCACCAGCAGACCTTCCAGGGATAGAGTAGGAAAACTGTTTTTT.

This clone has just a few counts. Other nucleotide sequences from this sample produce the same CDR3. The CDR3 reads CASSLVGGNQPQHF. In nucleotides, the CDR3 is TGTGCCAGCAGCTTGGTCGGGGGCAATCAGCCCCAGCATTTT. The chain has TRBV5-8 and TRBJ1-5; D unresolved. This CDR3 is built from 14 residues. Trimming shortened V by 0 bases and J by 2 bases, and 6 bases separated the two germline ends. The germline CDR1 and CDR2 sequences are SGHTS and YDEGEE. Combining the CDR3 with reference TRBV5-8 and TRBJ1-5 gives the whole variable domain EAGVTQSPTHLIKTRGQQATLRCSPISGHTSVYWYQQALGLGLQFLLWYDEGEERNRGNFPPRFSGRQFPNYSSELNVNALELEDSALYLCASSLVGGNQPQHFGDGTRLSIL.

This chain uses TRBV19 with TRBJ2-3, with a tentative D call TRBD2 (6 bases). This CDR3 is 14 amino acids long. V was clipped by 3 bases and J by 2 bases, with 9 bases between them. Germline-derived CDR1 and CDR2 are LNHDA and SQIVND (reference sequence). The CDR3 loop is CASSMGRDTDTQYF. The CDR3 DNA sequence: TGTGCCAGTAGTATGGGGCGGGACACAGATACGCAGTATTTT.

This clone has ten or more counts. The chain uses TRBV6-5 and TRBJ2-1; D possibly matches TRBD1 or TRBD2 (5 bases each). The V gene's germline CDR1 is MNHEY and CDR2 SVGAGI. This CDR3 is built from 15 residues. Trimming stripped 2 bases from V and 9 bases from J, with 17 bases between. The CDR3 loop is CASSYDGTPPAEQFF. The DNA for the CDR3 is TGTGCCAGCAGTTACGACGGGACCCCCCCGGCTGAGCAGTTCTTC.

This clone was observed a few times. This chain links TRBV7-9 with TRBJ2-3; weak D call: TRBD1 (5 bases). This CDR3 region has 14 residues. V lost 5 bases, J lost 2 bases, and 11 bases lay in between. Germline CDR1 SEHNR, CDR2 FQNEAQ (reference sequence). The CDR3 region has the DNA TGTGCCAGCAGCAATAGACAGCTCACAGATACGCAGTATTTT. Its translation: CASSNRQLTDTQYF.

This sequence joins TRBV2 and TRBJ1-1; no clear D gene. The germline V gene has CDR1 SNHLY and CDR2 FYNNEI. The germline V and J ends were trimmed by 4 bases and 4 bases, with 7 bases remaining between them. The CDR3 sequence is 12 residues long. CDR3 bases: TGTGCCAGCAGTGTAAGGCCCACTGAAGCTTTCTTT. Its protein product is CASSVRPTEAFF.

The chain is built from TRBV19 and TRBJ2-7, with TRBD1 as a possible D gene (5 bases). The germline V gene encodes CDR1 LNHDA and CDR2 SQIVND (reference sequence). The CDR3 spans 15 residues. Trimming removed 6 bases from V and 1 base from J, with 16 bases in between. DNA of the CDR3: TGTGCCAGTAGGAATCATGGGGCCCCTTCCTACGAGCAGTACTTC. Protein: CASRNHGAPSYEQYF.

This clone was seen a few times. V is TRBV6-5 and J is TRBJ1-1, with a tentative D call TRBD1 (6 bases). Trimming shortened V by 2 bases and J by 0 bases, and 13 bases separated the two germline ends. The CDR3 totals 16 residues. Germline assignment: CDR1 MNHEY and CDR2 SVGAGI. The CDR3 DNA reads TGTGCCAGCAGTTACGGGGGCGGTATCGTGAACACTGAAGCTTTCTTT. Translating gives CASSYGGGIVNTEAFF.

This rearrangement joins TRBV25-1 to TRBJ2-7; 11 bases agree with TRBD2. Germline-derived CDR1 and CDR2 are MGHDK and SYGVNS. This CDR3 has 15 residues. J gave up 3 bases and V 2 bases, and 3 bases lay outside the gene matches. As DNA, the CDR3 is TGTGCCAGCAGTGAAACTACTAGCGGGAGCTACGAGCAGTACTTC. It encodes CASSETTSGSYEQYF.

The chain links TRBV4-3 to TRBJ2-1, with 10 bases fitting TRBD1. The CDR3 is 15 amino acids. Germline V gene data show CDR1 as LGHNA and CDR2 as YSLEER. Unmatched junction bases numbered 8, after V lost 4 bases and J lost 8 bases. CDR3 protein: CASSRAGTGVHEQFF. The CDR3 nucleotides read TGCGCCAGCAGCCGGGCCGGGACAGGGGTTCATGAGCAGTTCTTC.

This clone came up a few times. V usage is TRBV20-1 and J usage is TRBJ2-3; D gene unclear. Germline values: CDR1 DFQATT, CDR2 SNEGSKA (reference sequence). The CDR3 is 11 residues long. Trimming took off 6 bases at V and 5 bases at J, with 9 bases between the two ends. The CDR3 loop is CSAAPRDTQYF. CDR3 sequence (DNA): TGCAGTGCCGCACCCCGAGATACGCAGTATTTT.

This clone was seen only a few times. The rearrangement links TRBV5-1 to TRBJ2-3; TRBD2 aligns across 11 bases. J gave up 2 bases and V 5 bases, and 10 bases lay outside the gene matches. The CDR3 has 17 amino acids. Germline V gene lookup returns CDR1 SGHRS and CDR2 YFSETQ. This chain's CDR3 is CASRKQTSGSYTDTQYF. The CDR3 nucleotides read TGCGCCAGCAGGAAACAAACTAGCGGGAGCTACACAGATACGCAGTATTTT.

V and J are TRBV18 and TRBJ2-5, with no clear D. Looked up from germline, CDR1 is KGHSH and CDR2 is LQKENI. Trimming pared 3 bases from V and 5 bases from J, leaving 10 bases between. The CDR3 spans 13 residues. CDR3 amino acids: CASSPSDAETQYF. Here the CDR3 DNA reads TGTGCCAGCTCACCGTCGGACGCGGAGACCCAGTACTTC.

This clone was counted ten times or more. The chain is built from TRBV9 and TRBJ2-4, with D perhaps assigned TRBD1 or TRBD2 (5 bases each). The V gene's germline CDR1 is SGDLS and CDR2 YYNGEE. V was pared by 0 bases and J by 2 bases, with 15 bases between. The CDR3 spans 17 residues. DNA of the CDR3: TGTGCCAGCAGCGTAGGACCGGGACCTACATCCAAAAACATTCAGTACTTC. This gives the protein CASSVGPGPTSKNIQYF.

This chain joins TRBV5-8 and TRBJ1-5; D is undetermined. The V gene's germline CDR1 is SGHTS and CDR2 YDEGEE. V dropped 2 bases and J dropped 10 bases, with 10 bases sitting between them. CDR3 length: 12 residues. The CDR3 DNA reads TGTGCCAGCAGCTTCTCGGCAAAACCCCAGCATTTT. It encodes CASSFSAKPQHF.

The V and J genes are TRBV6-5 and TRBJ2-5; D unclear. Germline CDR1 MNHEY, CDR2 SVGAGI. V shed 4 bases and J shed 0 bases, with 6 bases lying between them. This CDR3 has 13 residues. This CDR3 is CASSWTDQETQYF. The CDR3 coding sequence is TGTGCCAGCAGTTGGACGGACCAAGAGACCCAGTACTTC.

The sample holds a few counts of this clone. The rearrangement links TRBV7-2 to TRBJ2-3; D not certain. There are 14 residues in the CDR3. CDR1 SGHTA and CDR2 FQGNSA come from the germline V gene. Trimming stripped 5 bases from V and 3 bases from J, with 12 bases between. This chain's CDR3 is CASSPAPQTDTQYF. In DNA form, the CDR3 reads TGTGCCAGCAGCCCGGCCCCCCAGACAGATACGCAGTATTTT.

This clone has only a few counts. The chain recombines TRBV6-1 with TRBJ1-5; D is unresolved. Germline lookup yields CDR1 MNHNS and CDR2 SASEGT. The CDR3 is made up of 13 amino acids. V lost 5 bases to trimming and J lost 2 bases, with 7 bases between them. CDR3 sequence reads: CASSNTGNQPQHF. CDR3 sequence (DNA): TGTGCCAGCAGTAACACAGGCAATCAGCCCCAGCATTTT.

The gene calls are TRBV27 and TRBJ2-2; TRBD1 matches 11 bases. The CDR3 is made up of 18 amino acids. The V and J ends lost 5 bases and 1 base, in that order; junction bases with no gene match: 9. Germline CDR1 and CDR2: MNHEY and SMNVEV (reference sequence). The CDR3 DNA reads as TGTGCCAGCAGTCGAGGACAGGGGGCGCGGAGGAACACCGGGGAGCTGTTTTTT. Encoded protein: CASSRGQGARRNTGELFF.

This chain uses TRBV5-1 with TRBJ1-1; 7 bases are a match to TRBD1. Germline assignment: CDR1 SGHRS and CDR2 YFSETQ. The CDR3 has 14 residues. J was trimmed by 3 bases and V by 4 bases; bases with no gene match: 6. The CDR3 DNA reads TGCGCCAGCAGCAAAGGGGGCCGGGACACTGAAGCTTTCTTT. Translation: CASSKGGRDTEAFF.

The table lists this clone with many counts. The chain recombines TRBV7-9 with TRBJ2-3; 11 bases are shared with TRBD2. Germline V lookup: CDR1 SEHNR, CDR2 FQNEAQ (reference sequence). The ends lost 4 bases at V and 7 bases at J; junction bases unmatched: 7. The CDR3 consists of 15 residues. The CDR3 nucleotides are TGTGCCAGCAGCTCTACTAGCGGGAGATCATATACGCAGTATTTT. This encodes CASSSTSGRSYTQYF. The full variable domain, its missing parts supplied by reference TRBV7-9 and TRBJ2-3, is DTGVSQNPRHKITKRGQNVTFRCDPISEHNRLYWYRQTLGQGPEFLTYFQNEAQLEKSRLLSDRFSAERPKGSFSTLEIQRTEQGDSAMYLCASSSTSGRSYTQYFGPGTRLTVL.

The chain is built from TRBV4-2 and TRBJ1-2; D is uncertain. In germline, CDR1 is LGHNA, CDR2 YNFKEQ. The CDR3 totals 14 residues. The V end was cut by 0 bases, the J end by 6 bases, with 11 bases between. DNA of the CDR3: TGTGCCAGCAGCCAAGATCCGCTAGGAGATGGCTACACCTTC. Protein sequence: CASSQDPLGDGYTF.

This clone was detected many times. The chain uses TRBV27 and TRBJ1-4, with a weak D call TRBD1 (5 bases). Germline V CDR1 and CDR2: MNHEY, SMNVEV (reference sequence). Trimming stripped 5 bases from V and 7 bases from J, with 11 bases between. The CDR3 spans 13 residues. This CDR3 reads CASSARVAEKLFF. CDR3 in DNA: TGTGCCAGCAGTGCCAGGGTTGCTGAAAAACTGTTTTTT.